What follows are 24 T cell receptor beta chains derived from one specimen sequenced in a study of cytomegalovirus exposure and HLA in healthy donors. With 60 Vbeta and 13 Jbeta primers, the PCR was carried out. TCRdb's copy holds only in-frame clones and misses some; the assay was immunoSEQ multiplex PCR. In the table there are about 98,000 clones, over 70% of which are singletons. Sequences were obtained from PBMCs. The receptors here all came from a young man in good health and CMV-seropositive.

The chain links TRBV28 to TRBJ2-5; TRBD2 aligns across 8 bases. The ends lost 2 bases at V and 5 bases at J; junction bases unmatched: 4. The CDR3 totals 14 residues. Germline CDR1 and CDR2: MDHEN and SYDVKM. The CDR3 DNA sequence: TGTGCCAGCAGTTTAGGACGCGGGGGGGAGACCCAGTACTTC. It is translated as CASSLGRGGETQYF.

This chain uses TRBV9 with TRBJ1-2; 7 nucleotides align to TRBD1. V was pared by 0 bases and J by 4 bases, with 6 bases of the junction left unmatched. The CDR3 totals 15 residues. Germline values: CDR1 SGDLS, CDR2 YYNGEE. CDR3 region: CASSVATGASYGYTF. Written as DNA, the CDR3 is TGTGCCAGCAGCGTAGCTACAGGGGCGTCCTATGGCTACACCTTC.

Note on this clone: The junction differs from germline at one of its ends, possibly a read error. The same CDR3 is also encoded by other DNA sequences in this sample. The chain employs TRBV27 and TRBJ2-7; unclear D gene. The CDR3 has 11 residues. Per germline, CDR1 MNHEY and CDR2 SMNVEV (reference sequence). The CDR3 reads CASRDTYEQYF. CDR3 DNA sequence: TGTGCCAGCAGAGACACTTACGAACAGTACTTC.

The gene calls are TRBV7-9 and TRBJ2-1, with D possibly TRBD2 on 5 matching bases. CDR1 and CDR2 from the germline V gene are SEHNR and FQNEAQ (reference sequence). This CDR3 spans 15 amino acids. The V end lost 5 bases, the J end lost 0 bases, and 11 bases lay between the germline ends. CDR3 bases: TGTGCCAGCAGCCCAATTCGGGACTCCTACAATGAGCAGTTCTTC. Its translation is CASSPIRDSYNEQFF.

The rearrangement joins TRBV5-1 to TRBJ1-2, with TRBD1 as a possible D gene (6 bases). In germline, CDR1 is SGHRS, CDR2 YFSETQ. The CDR3 is 14 amino acids. Trimming took 0 bases from V and 2 from J, leaving 8 bases between them. This CDR3 is CASSLEQGNYGYTF. The CDR3 coding sequence is TGCGCCAGCAGCTTGGAACAGGGAAACTATGGCTACACCTTC.

This clone was counted once. The chain links TRBV19 to TRBJ1-1, with D possibly being TRBD1 (6 bases). Germline assignment: CDR1 LNHDA and CDR2 SQIVND (reference sequence). Trimming cost V 4 bases and J 1 base, with 19 bases left between them. The CDR3 loop spans 17 amino acids. CDR3 amino acids: CASSTVGARQKNTEAFF. The CDR3 nucleotides read TGTGCCAGTAGTACCGTGGGGGCAAGGCAGAAGAACACTGAAGCTTTCTTT.

The chain couples TRBV25-1 to TRBJ2-3; 8 bases align to TRBD2. Trimming took 5 bases from V and 15 from J; bases not matched to a gene: 13. Germline assignment: CDR1 MGHDK and CDR2 SYGVNS. CDR3 length equals 13 residues. The chain's CDR3 is CASSPPLTSVCYF. Here the CDR3 DNA reads TGTGCCAGCAGTCCTCCCCTGACTAGCGTATGTTATTTT.

This rearrangement joins TRBV2 to TRBJ1-1, with 9 bases aligning to TRBD1. The germline CDR1 and CDR2 sequences are SNHLY and FYNNEI. V dropped 4 bases and J dropped 5; count of bases not matched to a gene: 2. This CDR3 is built from 13 residues. The DNA of the CDR3 is TGTGCCAGCAGTGGGACAGGGGAGACTGAAGCTTTCTTT. Translating gives CASSGTGETEAFF.

V gene TRBV5-6 combines with J gene TRBJ2-6; TRBD1 matches 7 bases. The V and J ends lost 4 bases and 4 bases, in that order; junction bases with no gene match: 14. Germline lookup yields CDR1 SGHDT and CDR2 YYEEEE. The CDR3 length is 18 residues. CDR3 protein: CASSPKTGLMSGANVLTF. The CDR3 DNA is TGTGCCAGCAGCCCCAAGACAGGGTTGATGTCCGGGGCCAACGTCCTGACTTTC.

This chain uses TRBV28 with TRBJ2-7, with a tentative D call TRBD1 (7 bases). V lost 11 bases and J 3 bases, leaving 11 bases between the germline ends. Germline V gene data show CDR1 as MDHEN and CDR2 as SYDVKM. There are 11 residues in the CDR3. The CDR3 coding sequence is TGTGCCGCCCAGGGGGGCTACGAGCAGTACTTC. It translates to CAAQGGYEQYF.

This clone has just a few counts. This rearrangement joins TRBV4-1 to TRBJ2-5; no definite D call. CDR1 and CDR2 (germline): MGHRA, YSYEKL. V dropped 0 bases and J dropped 1 base, with 12 bases sitting between them. The CDR3 runs to 16 residues. In DNA, the CDR3 is TGCGCCAGCAGCCAAGAAACGACTGGAATCCAAGAGACCCAGTACTTC. Translating gives CASSQETTGIQETQYF.

V and J are TRBV11-3 and TRBJ2-7; D perhaps matches TRBD1 (5 bases). V shed 1 base and J shed 3 bases, with 13 bases lying between them. The CDR3 totals 15 residues. The germline V gene encodes CDR1 SGHNT and CDR2 YENEEA. This CDR3 reads CASSLGQSLIYEQYF. DNA for the CDR3: TGTGCCAGCAGCTTAGGACAGAGTCTTATCTACGAGCAGTACTTC.

CDR3 coding DNA: TGCGCCAGCAGCCACGCCCGCAGCCAGCGGCCGAAAAATTCACCCCTCCACTTT. Protein product: CASSHARSQRPKNSPLHF. The V and J genes are TRBV5-1 and TRBJ1-6, with D unclear. The ends were cut back, 4 bases at V and 7 bases at J, with 24 bases in the middle. CDR1 is SGHRS, CDR2 YFSETQ, per germline. The CDR3 has 18 amino acids.

The V call is TRBV4-1, the J call TRBJ1-6, with TRBD1 matching over 7 bases. Trimming took 2 bases from V and 6 from J; bases not matched to a gene: 7. This CDR3 spans 16 amino acids. The germline V gene encodes CDR1 MGHRA and CDR2 YSYEKL. The CDR3 region has the DNA TGCGCCAGCAGCCAAACAACAGGGGTTCGTAATTCACCCCTCCACTTT. Its translation is CASSQTTGVRNSPLHF.

The CDR3 DNA reads TGTGCCAGCAGCTACGGGGTCGGCGCCTCTGGAAACACCATATATTTT. Translating gives CASSYGVGASGNTIYF. The chain uses TRBV7-8 and TRBJ1-3; D gene unclear. V was cut by 4 bases and J by 0 bases, with 13 bases left in between. CDR1 SGHVS and CDR2 FQNEAQ come from the germline V gene. The length of the CDR3 is 16 residues.

This chain uses TRBV10-2 with TRBJ2-5, with a possible D match to TRBD2 (6 bases). V was pared by 0 bases and J by 2 bases, with 10 bases between. Germline-derived CDR1 and CDR2 are WSHSY and SAAADI. CDR3 length equals 15 residues. The CDR3 spells CASSESPGEQETQYF. The CDR3 DNA follows: TGCGCCAGCAGTGAGTCGCCGGGGGAGCAAGAGACCCAGTACTTC.

This chain uses TRBV28 with TRBJ1-4; D uncertain. The CDR3 is 15 amino acids. CDR1 MDHEN and CDR2 SYDVKM come from the germline V gene. V was clipped by 2 bases and J by 10 bases, with 17 bases between them. The CDR3 region is CASSLGIELGGKLFF. The CDR3 region has the DNA TGTGCCAGCAGTTTAGGGATCGAACTAGGTGGAAAACTGTTTTTT.

This clone occurred once. The chain couples TRBV10-2 to TRBJ2-2, with 8 positions matching TRBD2. Germline loops: CDR1 WSHSY, CDR2 SAAADI. The trim removed 8 bases at V and 2 bases at J, leaving 4 bases unmatched. This CDR3 region has 14 residues. CDR3 amino acids: CASRGGLNTGELFF. CDR3 DNA sequence: TGCGCCAGCCGCGGGGGGTTAAACACCGGGGAGCTGTTTTTT.

V and J are TRBV6-1 and TRBJ2-2; 10 bases map to TRBD1. This CDR3 is 16 amino acids long. V dropped 3 bases and J dropped 9; count of bases not matched to a gene: 10. Germline CDR1 MNHNS, CDR2 SASEGT. In DNA form, the CDR3 reads TGTGCCAGCAGTGATCGTACCCGGGACAGGGGCCGGGAGCTGTTTTTT. As protein: CASSDRTRDRGRELFF.

V and J are TRBV6-1 and TRBJ1-1, with 7 bases fitting TRBD1. The CDR3 is made up of 15 amino acids. CDR1 MNHNS and CDR2 SASEGT come from the germline V gene. J lost 1 base, V lost 4 bases, and 6 bases had no gene match. CDR3 region: CASSGSQGWNTEAFF. The CDR3 nucleotides read TGTGCCAGCAGTGGGTCACAGGGGTGGAACACTGAAGCTTTCTTT.

DNA of the CDR3: TGTGCCACCAGCAGAGAGGGCGGACTGATTAATGAGCAGTTCTTC. Protein: CATSREGGLINEQFF. The genes are TRBV15 and TRBJ2-1; tentatively, D is TRBD2 (5 bases). The V and J ends lost 0 bases and 7 bases respectively, with 13 bases between them. The CDR3 runs to 15 residues. Germline lookup yields CDR1 LNHNV and CDR2 YYDKDF (reference sequence). Full variable domain (remainder filled in from reference TRBV15 and TRBJ2-1): DAMVIQNPRYQVTQFGKPVTLSCSQTLNHNVMYWYQQKSSQAPKLLFHYYDKDFNNEADTPDNFQSRRPNTSFCFLDIRSPGLGDTAMYLCATSREGGLINEQFFGPGTRLTVL.

The rearrangement joins TRBV7-2 to TRBJ2-5; 11 bases map to TRBD2. The CDR3 sequence is 12 residues long. CDR1 is SGHTA and CDR2 is FQGNSA in the germline V gene. The junction had 5 bases not matched to a gene; V was cut back by 4 bases and J by 13 bases. CDR3 coding DNA: TGTGCCAGCAGCTCCCTAGCGGGGGGTCTGTACTTC. It yields the protein CASSSLAGGLYF.

The chain combines TRBV5-1 with TRBJ1-4, with TRBD1 matching over 7 bases. This CDR3 is 15 amino acids long. Germline V gene data show CDR1 as SGHRS and CDR2 as YFSETQ. The V and J ends lost 4 bases and 2 bases, in that order; junction bases with no gene match: 5. CDR3 sequence: CASSNLQGTNEKLFF. DNA for the CDR3: TGCGCCAGCAGCAACCTACAGGGGACTAATGAAAAACTGTTTTTT.

The chain joins TRBV14 to TRBJ2-5, with 8 bases that match TRBD2. Losses at the gene ends were 0 bases for V and 3 bases for J; bases not matched to a gene: 9. From germline, CDR1 is SGHDN and CDR2 FVKESK. CDR3 length equals 17 residues. The CDR3 DNA sequence: TGTGCCAGCAGCCAAGATTTTGTAGCGGGGAAAAAAGAGACCCAGTACTTC. It encodes CASSQDFVAGKKETQYF.